The entry below describes one TCR beta chain. The data were obtained in a study of OX40 agonist ivuxolimab in advanced cancers. The repertoire was sequenced with immunoSEQ multiplex PCR; TCRdb's copy has only in-frame clones and lacks some. The sample holds tens of thousands of clones, around 83% seen once. Germline V lookup: CDR1 MGHRA, CDR2 YSYEKL. The CDR3 extends over 15 amino acids. Trimming took off 3 bases at V and 8 bases at J, with 19 bases between the two ends. The specimen comprised CD4+ or CD8+ T cells sorted from blood, sampled in a trial of the OX40 agonist ivuxolimab. The chain carries TRBV4-1 and TRBJ1-2, with D possibly matching TRBD1 (6 bases). The clonotype originates from an adult with an advanced solid tumor such as melanoma, head and neck, liver or kidney cancer. DNA for the CDR3: TGCGCCAGCAGCCAGGAAAGGCAGGGGCTCCTAGGCTACACCTTC. Translation: CASSQERQGLLGYTF.